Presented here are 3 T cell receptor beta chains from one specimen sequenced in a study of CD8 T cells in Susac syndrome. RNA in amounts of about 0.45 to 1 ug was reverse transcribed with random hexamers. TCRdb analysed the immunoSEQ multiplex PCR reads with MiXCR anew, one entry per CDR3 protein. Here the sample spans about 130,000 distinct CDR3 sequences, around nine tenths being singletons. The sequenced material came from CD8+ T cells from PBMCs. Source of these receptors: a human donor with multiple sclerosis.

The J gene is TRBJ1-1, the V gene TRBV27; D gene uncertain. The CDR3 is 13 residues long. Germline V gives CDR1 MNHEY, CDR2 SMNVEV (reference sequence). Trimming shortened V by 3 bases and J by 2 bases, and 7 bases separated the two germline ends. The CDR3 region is CASSFSVNTEAFF. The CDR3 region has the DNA TGTGCCAGCAGTTTTTCTGTCAACACTGAAGCTTTCTTT.

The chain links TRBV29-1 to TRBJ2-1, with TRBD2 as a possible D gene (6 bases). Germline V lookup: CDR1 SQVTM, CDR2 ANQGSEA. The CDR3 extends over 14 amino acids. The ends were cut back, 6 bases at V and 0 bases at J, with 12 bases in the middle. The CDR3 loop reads CSVASASSYNEQFF. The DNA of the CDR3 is TGCAGCGTCGCTAGCGCCAGCTCCTACAATGAGCAGTTCTTC.

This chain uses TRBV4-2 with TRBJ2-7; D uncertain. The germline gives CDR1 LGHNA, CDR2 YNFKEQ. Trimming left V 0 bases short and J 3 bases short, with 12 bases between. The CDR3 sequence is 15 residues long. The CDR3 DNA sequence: TGTGCCAGCAGCCAAGAGAAGTTTGGTGACTACGAGCAGTACTTC. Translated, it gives CASSQEKFGDYEQYF.